The 8 T cell receptor beta chains below come from one sample, sequenced in a study of T-cell reconstitution after alpha-beta-depleted transplantation in children. TCRbeta library construction was performed incorporating unique molecular identifiers. TCRdb called the PCR reads again in MiXCR, with one record for every CDR3 protein. The table has a few hundred thousand distinct CDR3 sequences, 10% to 15% seen once. Specimen: PBMCs, mostly from graft donor cells, collected 360 days after TCRalphabeta/CD19-depleted stem cell transplant. These receptors all come from a male patient aged 10 to 17 who had a stem cell transplant for acute myeloid leukemia, so the T cells may come from the graft donor.

Ten or more counts support this clonotype. This chain connects TRBV12-3 or TRBV12-4 to TRBJ1-2; D gene ambiguous. The CDR3 extends over 13 amino acids. With 3 bases removed from V and 4 bases from J, the gap between germline ends came to 9 bases. The CDR3 DNA follows: TGTGCCAGCAGTTTGACAATCTTCTATGGCTACACCTTC. Its translation is CASSLTIFYGYTF.

The gene calls are TRBV5-6 and TRBJ1-1; TRBD1 matches 8 bases. The CDR3 sequence is 16 residues long. Looked up from germline, CDR1 is SGHDT and CDR2 is YYEEEE. V lost 3 bases and J lost 3; bases outside the gene matches: 10. DNA for the CDR3: TGTGCCAGCAGCTGGGCAGGGGGCGATATTTACACTGAAGCTTTCTTT. This sequence encodes CASSWAGGDIYTEAFF.

This clonotype has at least ten counts. The chain joins TRBV28 to TRBJ2-2, with D possibly being TRBD2 (6 bases). Germline CDR1 reads MDHEN; CDR2 reads SYDVKM. The V gene lost 3 bases and the J gene lost 5 bases, with 10 bases spanning the gap. This CDR3 contains 14 residues. CDR3 sequence reads: CASSLAGLTGELFF. DNA for the CDR3: TGTGCCAGCAGTTTGGCGGGGTTGACCGGGGAGCTGTTTTTT.

This clonotype was recorded many times. The V call is TRBV29-1, the J call TRBJ2-7; TRBD1 might be the D (6 bases). CDR1 is SQVTM, CDR2 ANQGSEA, per germline. CDR3 size: 14 residues. Deletions cut 2 bases from V and 3 bases from J, with 14 bases between. The CDR3 here is CSVEPPGHYYEQYF. In DNA, the CDR3 is TGCAGCGTTGAACCCCCGGGACACTACTACGAGCAGTACTTC.

This clonotype was seen more than once but under ten times. The chain couples TRBV19 to TRBJ2-7; 8 bases agree with TRBD1. The trim removed 5 bases at V and 2 bases at J, leaving 8 bases unmatched. Germline loops: CDR1 LNHDA, CDR2 SQIVND (reference sequence). This CDR3 has 15 residues. The chain's CDR3 is CASSASTGAPYEQYF. The DNA of the CDR3 is TGTGCCAGTAGTGCCTCGACAGGGGCGCCCTACGAGCAGTACTTC.

This clonotype was found many times. The rearrangement uses TRBV7-3 and TRBJ2-2; TRBD2 might be the D (6 bases). Germline values: CDR1 SGHTA, CDR2 FQGTGA. V was trimmed by 6 bases and J by 3 bases, leaving 14 bases between them. CDR3 length: 15 residues. CDR3 nucleotide sequence: TGTGCCAGCAGGCCGAGTAGCGGATACACCGGGGAGCTGTTTTTT. The encoded protein is CASRPSSGYTGELFF.

This clonotype was detected many times. The chain combines TRBV29-1 with TRBJ2-2; D uncertain. CDR3 length: 13 residues. V gave up 4 bases and J gave up 2 bases, with 8 bases separating them. Per the germline V gene, CDR1 is SQVTM and CDR2 is ANQGSEA. DNA for the CDR3: TGCAGCGTTGGTGGGTCAAACACCGGGGAGCTGTTTTTT. Its translation is CSVGGSNTGELFF.

This clonotype was counted only a few times. The CDR3 bases are TGTGCCAGCAGCTTAGGGACTAGCGGGAGGTTGAGGAATGAGCAGTTCTTC. Translated: CASSLGTSGRLRNEQFF. V gene TRBV11-2 combines with J gene TRBJ2-1, with 14 bases lining up with TRBD2. CDR3 length: 17 residues. Germline V gives CDR1 SGHAT, CDR2 FQNNGV. With V trimmed by 1 base and J by 7 bases, 6 bases remained unmatched.